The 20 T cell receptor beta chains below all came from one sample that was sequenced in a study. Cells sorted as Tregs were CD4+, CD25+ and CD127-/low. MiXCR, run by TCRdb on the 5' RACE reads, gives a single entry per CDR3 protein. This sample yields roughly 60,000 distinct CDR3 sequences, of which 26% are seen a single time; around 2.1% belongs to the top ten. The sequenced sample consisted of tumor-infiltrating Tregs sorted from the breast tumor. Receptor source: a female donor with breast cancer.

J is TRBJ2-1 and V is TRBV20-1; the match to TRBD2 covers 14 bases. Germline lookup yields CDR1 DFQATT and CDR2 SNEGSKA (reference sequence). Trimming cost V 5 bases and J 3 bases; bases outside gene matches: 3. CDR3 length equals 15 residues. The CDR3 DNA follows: TGCAGTGCTCCGACTAGCGGGGGGGTCTACAATGAGCAGTTCTTC. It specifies CSAPTSGGVYNEQFF.

CDR3 DNA sequence: TGTGCCACCACCCGAGGGGCAAGCGCCGGGGAGCTGTTTTTT. Its protein product is CATTRGASAGELFF. The rearrangement links TRBV6-5 to TRBJ2-2; D may be TRBD1 or TRBD2 (5 bases each). V was clipped by 10 bases and J by 6 bases, with 18 bases between them. Germline V gene sequence: CDR1 MNHEY, CDR2 SVGAGI. The CDR3 runs to 14 residues.

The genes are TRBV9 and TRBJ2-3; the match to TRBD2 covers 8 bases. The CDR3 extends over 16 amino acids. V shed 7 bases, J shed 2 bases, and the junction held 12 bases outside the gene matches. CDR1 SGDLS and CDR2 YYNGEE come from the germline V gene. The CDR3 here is CASGGGSSGHTDTQYF. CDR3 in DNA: TGTGCCAGCGGCGGTGGGTCTAGCGGGCACACAGATACGCAGTATTTT.

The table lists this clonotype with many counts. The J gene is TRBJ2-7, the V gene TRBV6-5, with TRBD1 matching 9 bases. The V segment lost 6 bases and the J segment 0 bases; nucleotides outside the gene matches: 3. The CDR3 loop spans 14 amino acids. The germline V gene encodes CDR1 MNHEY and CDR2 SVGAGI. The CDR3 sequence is CASRATGGSYEQYF. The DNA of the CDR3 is TGTGCCAGCAGAGCGACAGGGGGCTCCTACGAGCAGTACTTC.

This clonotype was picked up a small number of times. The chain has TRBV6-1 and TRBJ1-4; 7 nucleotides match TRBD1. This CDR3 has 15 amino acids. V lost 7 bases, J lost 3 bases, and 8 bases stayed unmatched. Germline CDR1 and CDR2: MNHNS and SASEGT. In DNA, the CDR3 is TGTGCCAGCATGAAACAGGGGCATGCTAATGAAAAACTGTTTTTT. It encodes CASMKQGHANEKLFF.

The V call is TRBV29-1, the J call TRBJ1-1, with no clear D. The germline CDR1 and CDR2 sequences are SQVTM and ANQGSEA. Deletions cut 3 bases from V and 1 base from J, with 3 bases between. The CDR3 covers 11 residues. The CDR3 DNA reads TGCAGCGTTGATAGGAACACTGAAGCTTTCTTT. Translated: CSVDRNTEAFF.

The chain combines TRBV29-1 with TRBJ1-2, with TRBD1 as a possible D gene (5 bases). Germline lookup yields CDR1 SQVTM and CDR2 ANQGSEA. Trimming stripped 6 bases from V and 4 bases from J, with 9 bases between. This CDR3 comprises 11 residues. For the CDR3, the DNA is TGCAGCGTAGGGACGATCTATGGCTACACCTTC. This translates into CSVGTIYGYTF.

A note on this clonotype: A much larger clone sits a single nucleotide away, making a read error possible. The CDR3: CASGLGGDSNQPQHF. For the CDR3, the DNA is TGTGCCAGCGGCTTGGGGGGGGATAGCAATCAGCCCCAGCATTTT. This sequence joins TRBV7-2 and TRBJ1-5; weak D call: TRBD1 (5 bases). The CDR3 contains 15 residues. Germline CDR1 is SGHTA and CDR2 is FQGNSA. Full variable domain (outside the CDR3, taken from reference TRBV7-2 and TRBJ1-5): GAGVSQSPSNKVTEKGKDVELRCDPISGHTALYWYRQSLGQGLEFLIYFQGNSAPDKSGLPSDRFSAERTGGSVSTLTIQRTQQEDSAVYLCASGLGGDSNQPQHFGDGTRLSIL.

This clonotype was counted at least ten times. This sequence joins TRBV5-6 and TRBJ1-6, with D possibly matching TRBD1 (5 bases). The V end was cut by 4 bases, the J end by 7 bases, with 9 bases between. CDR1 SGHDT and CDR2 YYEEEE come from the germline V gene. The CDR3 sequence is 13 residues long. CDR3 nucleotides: TGTGCCAGCAGCCGGGACTTAAATTCACCCCTCCACTTT. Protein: CASSRDLNSPLHF.

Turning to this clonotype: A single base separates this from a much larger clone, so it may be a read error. The CDR3 DNA reads TGCGCCAGCAGCCAAAATCTTGGACAGGGACGAGAGCAGTACTTC. Amino acids: CASSQNLGQGREQYF. The gene calls are TRBV4-3 and TRBJ2-7, with 8 bases aligning to TRBD1. Germline V gene lookup returns CDR1 LGHNA and CDR2 YSLEER. CDR3 length: 15 residues. Trimming cost V 2 bases and J 7 bases; bases outside gene matches: 10.

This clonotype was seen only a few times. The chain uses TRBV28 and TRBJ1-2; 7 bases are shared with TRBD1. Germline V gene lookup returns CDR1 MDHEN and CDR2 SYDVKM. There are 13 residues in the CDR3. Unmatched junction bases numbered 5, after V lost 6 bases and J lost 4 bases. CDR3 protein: CASRLGTAYGYTF. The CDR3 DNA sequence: TGTGCCAGCAGACTAGGGACAGCCTATGGCTACACCTTC.

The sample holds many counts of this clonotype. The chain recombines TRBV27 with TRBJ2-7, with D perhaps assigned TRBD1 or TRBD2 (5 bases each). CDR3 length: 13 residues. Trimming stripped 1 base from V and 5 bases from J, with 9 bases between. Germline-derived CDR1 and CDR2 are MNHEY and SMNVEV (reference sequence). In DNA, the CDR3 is TGTGCCAGCAGTTTATGGCAGGGAGACGAGCAGTACTTC. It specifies CASSLWQGDEQYF.

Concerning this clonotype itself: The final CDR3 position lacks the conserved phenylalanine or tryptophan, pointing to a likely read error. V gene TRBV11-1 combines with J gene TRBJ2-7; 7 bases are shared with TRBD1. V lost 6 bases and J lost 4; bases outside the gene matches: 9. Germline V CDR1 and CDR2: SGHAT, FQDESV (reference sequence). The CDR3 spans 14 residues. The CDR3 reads CASRPLTGAYEQYS. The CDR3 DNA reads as TGTGCCAGCAGGCCCCTAACAGGGGCTTACGAGCAGTACTCC.

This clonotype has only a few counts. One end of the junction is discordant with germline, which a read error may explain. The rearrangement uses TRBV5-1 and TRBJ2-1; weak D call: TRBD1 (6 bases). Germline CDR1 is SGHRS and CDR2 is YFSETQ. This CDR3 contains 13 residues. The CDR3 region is CASNLGALNEQFF. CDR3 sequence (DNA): TGCGCCAGCAACTTGGGGGCCCTAAATGAGCAGTTCTTC.

CDR3 bases: TGTGCCAGCTCACCCACCGGACAGGGGGGCACTGAAGCTTTCTTT. Translating gives CASSPTGQGGTEAFF. The rearrangement links TRBV18 to TRBJ1-1; 10 bases line up with TRBD1. CDR3 length equals 15 residues. V gave up 3 bases and J gave up 4 bases; unmatched junction bases: 5. Germline-derived CDR1 and CDR2 are KGHSH and LQKENI.

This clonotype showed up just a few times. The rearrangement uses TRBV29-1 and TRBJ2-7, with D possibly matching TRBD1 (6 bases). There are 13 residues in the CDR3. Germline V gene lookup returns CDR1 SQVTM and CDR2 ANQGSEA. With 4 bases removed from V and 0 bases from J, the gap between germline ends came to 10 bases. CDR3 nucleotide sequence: TGCAGCGTTGCCCGGGACACCTCCTACGAGCAGTACTTC. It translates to CSVARDTSYEQYF.

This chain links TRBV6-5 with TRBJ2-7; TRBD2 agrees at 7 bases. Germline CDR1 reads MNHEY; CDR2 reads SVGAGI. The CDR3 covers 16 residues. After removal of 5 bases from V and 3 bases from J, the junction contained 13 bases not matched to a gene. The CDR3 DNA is TGTGCCAGCAGTGCCACCTGGGGGGGTAGAAGCTACGAGCAGTACTTC. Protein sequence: CASSATWGGRSYEQYF.

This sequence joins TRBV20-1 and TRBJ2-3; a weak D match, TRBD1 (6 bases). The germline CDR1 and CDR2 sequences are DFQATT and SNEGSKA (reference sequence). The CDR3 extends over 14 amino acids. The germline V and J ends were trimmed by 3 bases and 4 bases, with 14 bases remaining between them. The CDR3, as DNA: TGCAGTGCTAGCGGCCCAGGGGTTTCAGATACGCAGTATTTT. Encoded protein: CSASGPGVSDTQYF.

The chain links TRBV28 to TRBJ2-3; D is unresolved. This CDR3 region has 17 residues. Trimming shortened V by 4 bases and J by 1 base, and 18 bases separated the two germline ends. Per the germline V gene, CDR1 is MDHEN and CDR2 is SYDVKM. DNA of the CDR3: TGTGCCAGCAGTTCCCGAACTCCTTCCAGTCGCACAGATACGCAGTATTTT. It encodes CASSSRTPSSRTDTQYF.

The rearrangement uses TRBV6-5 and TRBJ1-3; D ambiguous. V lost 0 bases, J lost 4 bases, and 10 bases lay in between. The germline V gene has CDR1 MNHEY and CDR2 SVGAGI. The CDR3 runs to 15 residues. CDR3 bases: TGTGCCAGCAGTTACTCCCCAAGGCAAGGAAACACCATATATTTT. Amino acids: CASSYSPRQGNTIYF.